Described below is a single T cell receptor (beta chain) sequence and its context. This entry belongs to a study of blood T cell repertoires in COVID-19. Trimming cost V 3 bases and J 3 bases, with 7 bases left between them. There are 13 residues in the CDR3. Germline V gene data show CDR1 as SGHRS and CDR2 as YFSETQ. Clones were sequenced by immunoSEQ multiplex PCR, and TCRdb holds only the in-frame ones, with some missing. The sample shows approximately 350,000 clones, around 89% of them seen only once. Participant-given clinical history determined each cohort assignment. This sequence joins TRBV5-1 and TRBJ2-1, with TRBD1 as a possible D gene (6 bases). The sample comprised PBMCs or T cells enriched from blood (not recorded which). This sequence was found in a man between 18 and 35 years old who had recovered from COVID-19. The CDR3 DNA follows: TGCGCCAGCAGCTCGGACAGCTACAATGAGCAGTTCTTC. Translated, it gives CASSSDSYNEQFF. The variable domain in full, completed from reference TRBV5-1 and TRBJ2-1, reads KAGVTQTPRYLIKTRGQQVTLSCSPISGHRSVSWYQQTPGQGLQFLFEYFSETQRNKGNFPGRFSGRQFSNSRSEMNVSTLELGDSALYLCASSSDSYNEQFFGPGTRLTVL.